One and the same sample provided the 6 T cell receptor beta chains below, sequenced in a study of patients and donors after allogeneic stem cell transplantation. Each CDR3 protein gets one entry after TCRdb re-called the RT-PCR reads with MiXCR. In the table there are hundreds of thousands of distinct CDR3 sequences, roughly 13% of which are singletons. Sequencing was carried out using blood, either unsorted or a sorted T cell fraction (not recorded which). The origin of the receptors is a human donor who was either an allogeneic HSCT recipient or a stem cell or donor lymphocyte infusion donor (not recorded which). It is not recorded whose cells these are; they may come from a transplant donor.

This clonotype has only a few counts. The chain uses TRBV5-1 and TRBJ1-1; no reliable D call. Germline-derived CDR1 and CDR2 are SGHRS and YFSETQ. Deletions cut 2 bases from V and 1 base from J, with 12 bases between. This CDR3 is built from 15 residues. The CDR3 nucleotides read TGCGCCAGCAGCTTCGATCCCATAACGAACACTGAAGCTTTCTTT. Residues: CASSFDPITNTEAFF.

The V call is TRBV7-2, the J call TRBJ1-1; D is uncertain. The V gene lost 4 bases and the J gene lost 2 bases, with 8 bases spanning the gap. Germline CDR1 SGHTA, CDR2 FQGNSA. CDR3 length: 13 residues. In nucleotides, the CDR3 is TGTGCCAGCAGCTCCTACAGTAACACTGAAGCTTTCTTT. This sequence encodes CASSSYSNTEAFF. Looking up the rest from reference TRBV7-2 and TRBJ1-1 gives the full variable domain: GAGVSQSPSNKVTEKGKDVELRCDPISGHTALYWYRQSLGQGLEFLIYFQGNSAPDKSGLPSDRFSAERTGGSVSTLTIQRTQQEDSAVYLCASSSYSNTEAFFGQGTRLTVV.

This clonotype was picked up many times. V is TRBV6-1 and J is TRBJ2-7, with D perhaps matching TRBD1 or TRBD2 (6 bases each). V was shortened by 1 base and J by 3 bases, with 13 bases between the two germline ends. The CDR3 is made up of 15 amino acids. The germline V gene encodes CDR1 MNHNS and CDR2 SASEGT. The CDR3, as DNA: TGTGCCAGCAGTGAAGATAACGGGGGCTTCTACGAGCAGTACTTC. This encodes CASSEDNGGFYEQYF.

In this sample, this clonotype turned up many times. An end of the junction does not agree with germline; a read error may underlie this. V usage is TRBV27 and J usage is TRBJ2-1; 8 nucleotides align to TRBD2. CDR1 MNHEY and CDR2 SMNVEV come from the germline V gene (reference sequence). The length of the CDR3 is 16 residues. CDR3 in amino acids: CASSLVASGSSNEQFF. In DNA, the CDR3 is TGTGCCAGCAGTTTAGTAGCTAGCGGGTCCTCCAATGAGCAGTTCTTC.

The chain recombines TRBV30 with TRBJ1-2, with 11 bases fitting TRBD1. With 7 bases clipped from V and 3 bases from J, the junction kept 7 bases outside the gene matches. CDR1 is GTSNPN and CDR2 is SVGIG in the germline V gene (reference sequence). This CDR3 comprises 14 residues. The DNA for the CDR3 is TGTGCCTCCATCGGGACAGGGGGGGACTATGGCTACACCTTC. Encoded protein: CASIGTGGDYGYTF. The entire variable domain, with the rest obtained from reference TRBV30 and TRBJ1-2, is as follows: SQTIHQWPATLVQPVGSPLSLECTVEGTSNPNLYWYRQAAGRGLQLLFYSVGIGQISSEVPQNLSASRPQDRQFILSSKKLLLSDSGFYLCASIGTGGDYGYTFGSGTRLTVV.

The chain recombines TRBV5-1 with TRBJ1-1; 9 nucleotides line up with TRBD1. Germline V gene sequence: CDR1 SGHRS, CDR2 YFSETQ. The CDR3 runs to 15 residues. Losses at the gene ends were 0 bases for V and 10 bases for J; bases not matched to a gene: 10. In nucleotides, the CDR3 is TGCGCCAGCAGCTTGGCCGGCGGACAGGGGCCAGGAGCTTTCTTT. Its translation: CASSLAGGQGPGAFF.